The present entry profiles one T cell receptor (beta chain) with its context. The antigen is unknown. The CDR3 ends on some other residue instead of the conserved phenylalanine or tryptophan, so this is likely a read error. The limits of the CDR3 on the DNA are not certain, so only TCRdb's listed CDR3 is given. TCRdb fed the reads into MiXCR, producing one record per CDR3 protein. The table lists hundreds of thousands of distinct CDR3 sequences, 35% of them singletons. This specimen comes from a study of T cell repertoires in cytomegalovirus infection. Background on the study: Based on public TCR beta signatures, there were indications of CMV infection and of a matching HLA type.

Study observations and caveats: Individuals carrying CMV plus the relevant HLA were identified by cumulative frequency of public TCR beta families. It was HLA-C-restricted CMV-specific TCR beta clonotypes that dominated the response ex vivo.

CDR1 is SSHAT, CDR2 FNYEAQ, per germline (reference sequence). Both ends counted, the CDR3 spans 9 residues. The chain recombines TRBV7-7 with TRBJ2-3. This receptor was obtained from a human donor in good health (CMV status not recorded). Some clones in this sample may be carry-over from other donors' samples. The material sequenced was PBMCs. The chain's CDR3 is CASSNTPYL.